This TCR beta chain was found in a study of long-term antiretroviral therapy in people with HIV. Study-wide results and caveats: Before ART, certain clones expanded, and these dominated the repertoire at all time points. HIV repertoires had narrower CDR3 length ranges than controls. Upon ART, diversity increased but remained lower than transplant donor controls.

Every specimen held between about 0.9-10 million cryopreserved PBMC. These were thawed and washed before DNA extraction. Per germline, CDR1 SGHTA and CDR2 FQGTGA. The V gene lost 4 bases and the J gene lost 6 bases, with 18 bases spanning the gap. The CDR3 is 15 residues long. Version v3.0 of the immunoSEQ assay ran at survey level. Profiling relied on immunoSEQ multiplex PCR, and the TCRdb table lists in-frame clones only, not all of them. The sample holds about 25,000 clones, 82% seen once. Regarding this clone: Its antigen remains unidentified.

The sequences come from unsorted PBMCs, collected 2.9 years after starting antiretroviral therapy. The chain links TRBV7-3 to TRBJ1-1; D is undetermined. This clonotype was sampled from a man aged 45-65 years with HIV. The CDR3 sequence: CASSSAGIKGSEAFF. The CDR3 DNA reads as TGTGCCAGCAGCTCAGCCGGGATAAAGGGCTCTGAAGCTTTCTTT.